This T cell receptor beta chain appears in the sequencing data of a study of CD8 T cells in ankylosing spondylitis. The study's findings and limits: Reported data indicate significant enrichment of disease-linked clones within matched ankylosing spondylitis synovial fluid. The authors found the disease-linked clones to be CD8+ and relatively rare in peripheral blood.

TCRdb used MiXCR to reprocess the 5' RACE reads, holding one entry per CDR3 protein. The sample yields under 300,000 distinct CDR3 sequences, under 12% seen once. Many counts were recorded for this clonotype. Its specificity is not known. With 2 bases removed from V and 5 bases from J, the gap between germline ends came to 6 bases. CDR3 length: 12 residues. Input material: blood, either unsorted or a sorted T cell fraction (not recorded which). The chain combines TRBV12-3 or TRBV12-4 with TRBJ2-5, with D maybe TRBD2 (5 bases). The TCR sequence derives from a male donor with ankylosing spondylitis or in good health (not recorded which). The chain's CDR3 is CASSLREETQYF. The CDR3 bases are TGTGCCAGCAGTTTAAGGGAGGAGACCCAGTACTTC.